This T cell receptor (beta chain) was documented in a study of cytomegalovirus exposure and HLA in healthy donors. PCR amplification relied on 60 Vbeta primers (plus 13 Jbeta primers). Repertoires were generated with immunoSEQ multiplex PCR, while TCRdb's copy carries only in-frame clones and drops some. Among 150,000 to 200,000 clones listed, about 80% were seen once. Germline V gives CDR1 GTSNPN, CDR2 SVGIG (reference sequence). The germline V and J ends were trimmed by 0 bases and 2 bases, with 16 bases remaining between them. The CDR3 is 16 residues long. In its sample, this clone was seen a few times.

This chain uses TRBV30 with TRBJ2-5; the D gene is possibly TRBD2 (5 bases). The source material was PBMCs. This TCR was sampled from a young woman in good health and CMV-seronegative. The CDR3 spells CAWSVGDRTSQETQYF. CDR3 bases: TGTGCCTGGAGTGTAGGCGATAGGACTTCTCAAGAGACCCAGTACTTC.